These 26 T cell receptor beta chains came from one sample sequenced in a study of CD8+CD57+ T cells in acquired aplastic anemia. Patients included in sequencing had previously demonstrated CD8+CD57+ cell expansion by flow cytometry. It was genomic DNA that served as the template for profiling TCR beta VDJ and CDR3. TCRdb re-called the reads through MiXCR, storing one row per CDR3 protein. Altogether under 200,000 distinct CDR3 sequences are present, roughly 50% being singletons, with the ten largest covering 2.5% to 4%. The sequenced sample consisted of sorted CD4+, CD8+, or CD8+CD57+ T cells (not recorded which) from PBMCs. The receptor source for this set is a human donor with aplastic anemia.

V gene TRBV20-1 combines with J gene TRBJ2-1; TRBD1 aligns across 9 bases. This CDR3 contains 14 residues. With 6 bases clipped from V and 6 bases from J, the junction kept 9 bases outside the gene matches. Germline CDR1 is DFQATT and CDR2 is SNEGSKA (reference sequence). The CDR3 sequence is CSAKHGTGTNEQFF. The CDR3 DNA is TGCAGTGCGAAACACGGGACAGGGACCAATGAGCAGTTCTTC.

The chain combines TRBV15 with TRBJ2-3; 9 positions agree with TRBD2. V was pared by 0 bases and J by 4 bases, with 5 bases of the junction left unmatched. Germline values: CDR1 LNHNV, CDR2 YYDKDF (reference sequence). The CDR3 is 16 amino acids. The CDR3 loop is CATSRDRRGGPDTQYF. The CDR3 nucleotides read TGTGCCACCAGCAGAGACAGGCGGGGGGGCCCAGATACGCAGTATTTT.

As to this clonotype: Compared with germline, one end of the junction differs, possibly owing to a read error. The DNA of the CDR3 is TGTGCCAGCAGTGAAAGTACCCAGATTAATGAGCAGCTCTTC. Its translation: CASSESTQINEQLF. The chain links TRBV6-4 to TRBJ2-1; no firm D call. The CDR3 has 14 amino acids. Looked up from germline, CDR1 is MRHNA and CDR2 is SNTAGT.

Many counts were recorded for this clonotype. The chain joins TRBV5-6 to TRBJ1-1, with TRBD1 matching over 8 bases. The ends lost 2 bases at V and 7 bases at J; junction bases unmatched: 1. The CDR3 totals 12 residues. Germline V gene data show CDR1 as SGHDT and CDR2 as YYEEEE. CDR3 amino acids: CASSFGTGEAFF. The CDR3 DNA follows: TGTGCCAGCAGCTTTGGGACAGGTGAAGCTTTCTTT. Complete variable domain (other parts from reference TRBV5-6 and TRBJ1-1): DAGVTQSPTHLIKTRGQQVTLRCSPKSGHDTVSWYQQALGQGPQFIFQYYEEEERQRGNFPDRFSGHQFPNYSSELNVNALLLGDSALYLCASSFGTGEAFFGQGTRLTVV.

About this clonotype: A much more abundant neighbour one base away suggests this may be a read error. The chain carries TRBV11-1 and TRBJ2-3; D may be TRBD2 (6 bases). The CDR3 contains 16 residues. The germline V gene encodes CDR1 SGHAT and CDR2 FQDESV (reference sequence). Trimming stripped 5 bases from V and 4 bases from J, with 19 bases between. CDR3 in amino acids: CASSRGGLRASDTQYF. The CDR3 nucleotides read TGTGCCAGCAGCCGTGGGGGACTCAGGGCGTCAGATACGCAGTATTTT.

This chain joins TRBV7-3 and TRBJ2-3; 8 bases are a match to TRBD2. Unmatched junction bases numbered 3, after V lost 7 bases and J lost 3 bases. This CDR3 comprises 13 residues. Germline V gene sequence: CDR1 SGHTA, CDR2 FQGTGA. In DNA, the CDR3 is TGTGCCAGCACGGGGGGGCGTACAGATACGCAGTATTTT. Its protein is CASTGGRTDTQYF.

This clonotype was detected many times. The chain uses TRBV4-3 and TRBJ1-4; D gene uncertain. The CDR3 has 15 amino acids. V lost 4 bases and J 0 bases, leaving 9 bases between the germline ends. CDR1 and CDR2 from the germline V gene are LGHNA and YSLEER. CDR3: CASSRAGTTNEKLFF. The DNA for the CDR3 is TGCGCCAGCAGCCGGGCGGGGACAACTAATGAAAAACTGTTTTTT.

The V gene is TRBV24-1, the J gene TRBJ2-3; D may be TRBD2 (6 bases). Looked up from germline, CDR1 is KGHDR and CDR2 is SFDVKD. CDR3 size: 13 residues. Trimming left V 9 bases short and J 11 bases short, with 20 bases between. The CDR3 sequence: CATYPEGSYEQYF. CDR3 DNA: TGTGCCACCTACCCGGAGGGCTCCTACGAGCAGTATTTT.

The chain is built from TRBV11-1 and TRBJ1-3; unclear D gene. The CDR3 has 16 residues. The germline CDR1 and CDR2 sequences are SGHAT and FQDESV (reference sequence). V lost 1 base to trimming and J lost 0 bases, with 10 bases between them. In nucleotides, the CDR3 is TGTGCCAGCAGCTTAGTATTGGCAGACTCTGGAAACACCATATATTTT. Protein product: CASSLVLADSGNTIYF.

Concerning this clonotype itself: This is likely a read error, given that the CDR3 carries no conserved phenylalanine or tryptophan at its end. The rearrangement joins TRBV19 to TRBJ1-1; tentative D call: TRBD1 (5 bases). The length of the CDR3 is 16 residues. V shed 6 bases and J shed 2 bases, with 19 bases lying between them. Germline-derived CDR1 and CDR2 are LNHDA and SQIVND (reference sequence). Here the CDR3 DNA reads TGTGCCAGTAGCCCCGGCTCGGGGCAGGGAAACACTGAAGCTTTCTCT. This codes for CASSPGSGQGNTEAFS.

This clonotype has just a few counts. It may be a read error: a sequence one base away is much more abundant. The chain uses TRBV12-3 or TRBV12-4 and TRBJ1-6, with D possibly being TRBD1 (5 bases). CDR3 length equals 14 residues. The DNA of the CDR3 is TGTGCCAGCAGTTTGGACATATATAATCCACCCCTCCACTTT. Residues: CASSLDIYNPPLHF.

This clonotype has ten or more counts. CDR3 sequence: CASSLAGGASYEQYV. CDR3 bases: TGTGCCAGCAGCTTAGCGGGAGGGGCGTCCTACGAGCAGTACGTC. The chain is built from TRBV7-2 and TRBJ2-7, with TRBD2 matching over 7 bases. V was pared by 0 bases and J by 1 base, with 3 bases of the junction left unmatched. Germline values: CDR1 SGHTA, CDR2 FQGNSA. The CDR3 is made up of 15 amino acids.

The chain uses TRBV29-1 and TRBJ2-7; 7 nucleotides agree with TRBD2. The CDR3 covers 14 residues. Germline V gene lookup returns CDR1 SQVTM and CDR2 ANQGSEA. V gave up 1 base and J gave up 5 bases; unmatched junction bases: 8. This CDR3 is CSVEAGGGGDEQYF. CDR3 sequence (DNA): TGCAGCGTTGAAGCGGGAGGAGGCGGGGACGAGCAGTACTTC.

CDR3: CASTLVGNTEAFF. The CDR3 nucleotides read TGTGCCAGCACCCTGGTTGGGAACACTGAAGCTTTCTTT. V is TRBV2 and J is TRBJ1-1, with no clear D. V shed 7 bases and J shed 1 base, with 10 bases lying between them. Per germline, CDR1 SNHLY and CDR2 FYNNEI. The CDR3 length is 13 residues.

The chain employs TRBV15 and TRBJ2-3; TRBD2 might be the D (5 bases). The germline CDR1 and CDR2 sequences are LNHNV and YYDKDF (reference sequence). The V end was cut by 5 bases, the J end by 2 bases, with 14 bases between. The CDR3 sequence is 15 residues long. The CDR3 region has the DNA TGTGCCACCAGCCCCACGAGGGTGTTCACAGATACGCAGTATTTT. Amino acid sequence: CATSPTRVFTDTQYF.

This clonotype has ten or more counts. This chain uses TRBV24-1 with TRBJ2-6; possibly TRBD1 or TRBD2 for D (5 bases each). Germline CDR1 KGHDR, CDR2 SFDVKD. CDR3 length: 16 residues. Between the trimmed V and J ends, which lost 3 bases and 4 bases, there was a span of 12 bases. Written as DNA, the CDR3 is TGTGCCACCAGTGATGAGGACGGGACCGGGGCCAACGTCCTGACTTTC. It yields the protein CATSDEDGTGANVLTF.

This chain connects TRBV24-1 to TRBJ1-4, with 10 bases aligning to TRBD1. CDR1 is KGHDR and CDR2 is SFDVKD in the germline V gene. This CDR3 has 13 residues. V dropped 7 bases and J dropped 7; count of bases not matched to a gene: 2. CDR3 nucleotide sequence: TGTGCCACCAGAGGGACAGGGGTTGAAAAACTGTTTTTT. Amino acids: CATRGTGVEKLFF.

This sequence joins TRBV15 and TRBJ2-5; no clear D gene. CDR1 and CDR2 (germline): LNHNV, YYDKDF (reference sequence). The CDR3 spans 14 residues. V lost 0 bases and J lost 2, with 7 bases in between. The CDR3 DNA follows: TGTGCCACCAGCAGAGAGACGAGTCAAGAGACCCAGTACTTC. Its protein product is CATSRETSQETQYF.

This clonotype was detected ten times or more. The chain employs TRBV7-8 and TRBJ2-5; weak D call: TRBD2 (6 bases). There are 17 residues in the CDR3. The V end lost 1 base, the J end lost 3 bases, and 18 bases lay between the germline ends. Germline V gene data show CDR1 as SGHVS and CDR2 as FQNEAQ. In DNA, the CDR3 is TGTGCCAGCAGCTTAGGGGTGGCGGGGAGCCCAAAAGAGACCCAGTACTTC. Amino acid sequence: CASSLGVAGSPKETQYF.

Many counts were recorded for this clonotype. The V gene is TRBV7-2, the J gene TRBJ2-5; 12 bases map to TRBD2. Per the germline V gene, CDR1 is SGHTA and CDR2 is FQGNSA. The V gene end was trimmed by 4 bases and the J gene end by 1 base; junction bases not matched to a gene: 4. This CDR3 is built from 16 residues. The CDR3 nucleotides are TGTGCCAGCAGCTCGACTAGCGGGGGAACCCAAGAGACCCAGTACTTC. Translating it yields CASSSTSGGTQETQYF. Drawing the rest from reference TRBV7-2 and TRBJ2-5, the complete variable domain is GAGVSQSPSNKVTEKGKDVELRCDPISGHTALYWYRQSLGQGLEFLIYFQGNSAPDKSGLPSDRFSAERTGGSVSTLTIQRTQQEDSAVYLCASSSTSGGTQETQYFGPGTRLLVL.

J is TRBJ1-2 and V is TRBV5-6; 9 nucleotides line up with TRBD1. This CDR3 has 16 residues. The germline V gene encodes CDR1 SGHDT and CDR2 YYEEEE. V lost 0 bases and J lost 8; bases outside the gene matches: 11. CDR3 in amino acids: CASSLGPTGGAEGYTF. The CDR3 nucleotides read TGTGCCAGCAGCTTGGGGCCCACAGGGGGCGCCGAGGGCTACACCTTC.

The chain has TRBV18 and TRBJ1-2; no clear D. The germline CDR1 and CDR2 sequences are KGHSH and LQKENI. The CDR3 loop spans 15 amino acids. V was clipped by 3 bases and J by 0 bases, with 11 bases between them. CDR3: CASSPLGRTNYGYTF. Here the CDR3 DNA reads TGTGCCAGCTCACCCCTCGGACGGACTAACTATGGCTACACCTTC.

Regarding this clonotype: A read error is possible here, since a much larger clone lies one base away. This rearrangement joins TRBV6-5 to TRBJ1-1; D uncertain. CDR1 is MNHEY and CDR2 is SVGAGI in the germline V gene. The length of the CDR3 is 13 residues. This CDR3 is CASSYGANTGAFF. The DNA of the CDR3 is TGTGCCAGCAGTTACGGAGCGAACACTGGAGCTTTCTTT.

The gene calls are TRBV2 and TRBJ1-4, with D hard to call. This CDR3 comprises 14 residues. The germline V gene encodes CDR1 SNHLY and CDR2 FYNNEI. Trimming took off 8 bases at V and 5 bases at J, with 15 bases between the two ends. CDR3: CASLRETPNEKLFF. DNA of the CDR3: TGTGCCAGCTTGAGGGAGACCCCGAATGAAAAACTGTTTTTT.

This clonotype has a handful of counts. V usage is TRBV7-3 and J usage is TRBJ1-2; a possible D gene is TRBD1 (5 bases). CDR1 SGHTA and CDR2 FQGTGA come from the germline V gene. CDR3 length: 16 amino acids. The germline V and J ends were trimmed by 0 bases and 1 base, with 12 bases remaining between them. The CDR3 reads CASSLTGVQGNYGYTF. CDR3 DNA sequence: TGTGCCAGCAGCTTAACAGGGGTTCAGGGTAACTATGGCTACACCTTC.

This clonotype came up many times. Here the CDR3 reads CASRQAPKNTEAFF. The CDR3 DNA reads as TGTGCCAGCCGACAGGCTCCAAAAAACACTGAAGCTTTCTTT. The V gene is TRBV2, the J gene TRBJ1-1, with D maybe TRBD1 (6 bases). This CDR3 is 14 amino acids long. Between the trimmed V and J ends, which lost 8 bases and 2 bases, there was a span of 15 bases. Germline V gene data show CDR1 as SNHLY and CDR2 as FYNNEI. Full variable domain (remainder filled in from reference TRBV2 and TRBJ1-1): EPEVTQTPSHQVTQMGQEVILRCVPISNHLYFYWYRQILGQKVEFLVSFYNNEISEKSEIFDDQFSVERPDGSNFTLKIRSTKLEDSAMYFCASRQAPKNTEAFFGQGTRLTVV.